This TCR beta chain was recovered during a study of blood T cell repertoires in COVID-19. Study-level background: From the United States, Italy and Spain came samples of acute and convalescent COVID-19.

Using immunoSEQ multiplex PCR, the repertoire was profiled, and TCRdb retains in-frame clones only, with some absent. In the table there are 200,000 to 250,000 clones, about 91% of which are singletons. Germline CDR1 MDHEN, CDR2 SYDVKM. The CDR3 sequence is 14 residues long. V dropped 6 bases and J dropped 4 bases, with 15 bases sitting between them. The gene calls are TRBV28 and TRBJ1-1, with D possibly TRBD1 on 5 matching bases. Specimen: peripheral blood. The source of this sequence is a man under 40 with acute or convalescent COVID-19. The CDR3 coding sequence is TGTGCCAGCAGACTTACGGGGGGGATCACTGAAGCTTTCTTT. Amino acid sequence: CASRLTGGITEAFF.